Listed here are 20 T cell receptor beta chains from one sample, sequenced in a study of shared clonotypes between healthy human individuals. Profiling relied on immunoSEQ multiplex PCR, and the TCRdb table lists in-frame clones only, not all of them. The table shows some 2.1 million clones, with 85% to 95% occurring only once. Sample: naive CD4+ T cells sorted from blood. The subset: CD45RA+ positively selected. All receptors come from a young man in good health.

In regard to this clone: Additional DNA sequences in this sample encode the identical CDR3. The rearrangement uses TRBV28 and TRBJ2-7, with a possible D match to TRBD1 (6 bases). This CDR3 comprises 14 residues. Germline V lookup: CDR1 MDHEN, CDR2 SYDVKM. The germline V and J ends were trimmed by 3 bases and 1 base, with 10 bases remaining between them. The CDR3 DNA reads TGTGCCAGCAGTTTCTTACAGGGTTCCTACGAGCAGTACTTC. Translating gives CASSFLQGSYEQYF.

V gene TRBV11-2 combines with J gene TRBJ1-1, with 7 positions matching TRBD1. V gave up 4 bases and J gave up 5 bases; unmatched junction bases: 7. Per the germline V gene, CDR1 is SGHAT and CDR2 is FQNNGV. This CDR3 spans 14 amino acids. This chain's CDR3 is CASSSTGWRTEAFF. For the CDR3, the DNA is TGTGCCAGCAGCTCGACAGGGTGGAGGACTGAAGCTTTCTTT.

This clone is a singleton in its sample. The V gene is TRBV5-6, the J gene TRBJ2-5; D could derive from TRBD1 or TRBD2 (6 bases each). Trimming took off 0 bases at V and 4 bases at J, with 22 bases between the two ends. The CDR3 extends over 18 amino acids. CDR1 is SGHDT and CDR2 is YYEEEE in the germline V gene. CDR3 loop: CASSLAGGMPSSGETQYF. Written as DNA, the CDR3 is TGTGCCAGCAGCTTGGCCGGGGGCATGCCTTCTTCGGGAGAGACCCAGTACTTC.

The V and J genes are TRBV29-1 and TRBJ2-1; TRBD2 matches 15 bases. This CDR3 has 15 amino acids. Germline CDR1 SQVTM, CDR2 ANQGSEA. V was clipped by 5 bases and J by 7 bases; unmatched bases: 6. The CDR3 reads CSVRTSGGVSNEQFF. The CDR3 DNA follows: TGCAGCGTTCGGACTAGCGGGGGGGTATCTAATGAGCAGTTCTTC.

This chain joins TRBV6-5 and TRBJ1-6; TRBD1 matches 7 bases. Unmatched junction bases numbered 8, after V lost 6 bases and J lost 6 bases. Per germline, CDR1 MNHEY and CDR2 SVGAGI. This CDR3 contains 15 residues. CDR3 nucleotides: TGTGCCAGCAGGGCACCGGGACAGACTAATTCACCCCTCCACTTT. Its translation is CASRAPGQTNSPLHF.

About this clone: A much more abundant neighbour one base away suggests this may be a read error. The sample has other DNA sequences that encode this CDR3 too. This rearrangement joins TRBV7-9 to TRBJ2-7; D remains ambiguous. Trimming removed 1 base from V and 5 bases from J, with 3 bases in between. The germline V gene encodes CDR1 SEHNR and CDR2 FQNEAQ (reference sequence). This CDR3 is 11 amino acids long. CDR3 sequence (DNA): TGTGCCAGCAGCTTAGGGGACGAGCAGTACTTC. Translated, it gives CASSLGDEQYF.

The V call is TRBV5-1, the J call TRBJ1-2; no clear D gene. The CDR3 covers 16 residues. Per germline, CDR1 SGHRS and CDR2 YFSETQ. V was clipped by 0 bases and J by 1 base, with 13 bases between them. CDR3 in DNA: TGCGCCAGCAGCTTGGCCGGCGGCAGTAATAACTATGGCTACACCTTC. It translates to CASSLAGGSNNYGYTF.

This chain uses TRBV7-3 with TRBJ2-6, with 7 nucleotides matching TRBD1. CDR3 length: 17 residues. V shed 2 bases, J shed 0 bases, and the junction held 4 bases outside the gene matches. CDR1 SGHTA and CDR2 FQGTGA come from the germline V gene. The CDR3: CASSLAGGVSGANVLTF. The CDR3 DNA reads TGTGCCAGCAGCTTAGCAGGGGGTGTCTCTGGGGCCAACGTCCTGACTTTC.

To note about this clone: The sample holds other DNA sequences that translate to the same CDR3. CDR3 coding DNA: TGTGCCAGCAGTGAAGACCGCAATCAGCCCCAGCATTTT. Protein sequence: CASSEDRNQPQHF. The chain recombines TRBV6-1 with TRBJ1-5; D not resolved. Trimming shortened V by 1 base and J by 2 bases, and 3 bases separated the two germline ends. The CDR3 contains 13 residues. Per the germline V gene, CDR1 is MNHNS and CDR2 is SASEGT.

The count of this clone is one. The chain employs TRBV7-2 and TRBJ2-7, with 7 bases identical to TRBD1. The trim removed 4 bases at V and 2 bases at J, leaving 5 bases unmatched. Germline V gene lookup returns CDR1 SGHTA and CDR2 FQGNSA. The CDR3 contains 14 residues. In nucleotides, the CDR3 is TGTGCCAGCAGCTACAAGACAGGGACCTACGAGCAGTACTTC. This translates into CASSYKTGTYEQYF. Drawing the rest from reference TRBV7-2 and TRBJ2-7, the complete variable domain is GAGVSQSPSNKVTEKGKDVELRCDPISGHTALYWYRQSLGQGLEFLIYFQGNSAPDKSGLPSDRFSAERTGGSVSTLTIQRTQQEDSAVYLCASSYKTGTYEQYFGPGTRLTVT.

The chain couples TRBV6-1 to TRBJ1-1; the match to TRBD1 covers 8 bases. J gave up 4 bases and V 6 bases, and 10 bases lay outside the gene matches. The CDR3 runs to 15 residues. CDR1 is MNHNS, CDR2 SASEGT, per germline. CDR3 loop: CASRDRERGGTEAFF. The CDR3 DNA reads TGTGCCAGCAGGGACAGGGAACGGGGGGGCACTGAAGCTTTCTTT.

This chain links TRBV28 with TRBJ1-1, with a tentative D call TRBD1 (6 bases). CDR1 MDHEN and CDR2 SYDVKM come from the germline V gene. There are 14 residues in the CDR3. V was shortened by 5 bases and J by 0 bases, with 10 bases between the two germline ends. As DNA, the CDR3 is TGTGCCAGCAGTAGGGACACTCTGAACACTGAAGCTTTCTTT. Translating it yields CASSRDTLNTEAFF.

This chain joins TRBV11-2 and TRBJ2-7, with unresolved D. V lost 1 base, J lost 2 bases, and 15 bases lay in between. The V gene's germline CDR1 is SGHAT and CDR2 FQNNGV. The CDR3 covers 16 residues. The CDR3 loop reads CASSLVQIVPTYEQYF. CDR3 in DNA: TGTGCCAGCAGCTTAGTCCAGATAGTCCCCACCTACGAGCAGTACTTC.

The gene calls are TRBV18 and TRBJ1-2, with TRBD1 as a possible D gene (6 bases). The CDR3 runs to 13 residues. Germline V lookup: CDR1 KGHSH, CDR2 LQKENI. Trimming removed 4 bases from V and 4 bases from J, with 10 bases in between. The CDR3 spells CASSQDSAYGYTF. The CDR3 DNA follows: TGTGCCAGCTCACAGGACAGTGCCTATGGCTACACCTTC.

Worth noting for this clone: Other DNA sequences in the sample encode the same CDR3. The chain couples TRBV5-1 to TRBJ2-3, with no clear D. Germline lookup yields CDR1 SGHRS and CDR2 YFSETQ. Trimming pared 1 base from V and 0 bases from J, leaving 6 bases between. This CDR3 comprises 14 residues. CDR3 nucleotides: TGCGCCAGCAGCTTGAGTAGTAGCACAGATACGCAGTATTTT. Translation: CASSLSSSTDTQYF.

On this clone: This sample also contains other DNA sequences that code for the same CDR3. CDR3 coding DNA: TGTGCCAGCAGCGAAGGCCAGTTCTCTGGAAACACCATATATTTT. Residues: CASSEGQFSGNTIYF. This chain uses TRBV25-1 with TRBJ1-3; D call uncertain. With 6 bases removed from V and 0 bases from J, the gap between germline ends came to 12 bases. Germline V gene lookup returns CDR1 MGHDK and CDR2 SYGVNS. The CDR3 has 15 amino acids.

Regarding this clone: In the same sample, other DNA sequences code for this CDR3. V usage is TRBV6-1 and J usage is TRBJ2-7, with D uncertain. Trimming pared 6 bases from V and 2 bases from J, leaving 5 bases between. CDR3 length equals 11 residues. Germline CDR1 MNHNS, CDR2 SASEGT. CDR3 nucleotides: TGTGCCAGCAGCACTACCTACGAGCAGTACTTC. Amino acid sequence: CASSTTYEQYF.

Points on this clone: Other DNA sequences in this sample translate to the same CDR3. The CDR3 region is CASSPRDEQYF. DNA of the CDR3: TGTGCCAGCAGCCCGAGAGACGAGCAGTACTTC. The gene calls are TRBV7-9 and TRBJ2-7, with D unresolved. The CDR3 is 11 amino acids. Germline CDR1 SEHNR, CDR2 FQNEAQ (reference sequence). V lost 5 bases to trimming and J lost 5 bases, with 7 bases between them.

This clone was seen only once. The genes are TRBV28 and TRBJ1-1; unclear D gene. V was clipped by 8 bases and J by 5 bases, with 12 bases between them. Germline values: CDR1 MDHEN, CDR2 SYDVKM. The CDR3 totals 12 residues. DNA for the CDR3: TGTGCCAGCGTAGGGCGAAGGACTGAAGCTTTCTTT. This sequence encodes CASVGRRTEAFF.

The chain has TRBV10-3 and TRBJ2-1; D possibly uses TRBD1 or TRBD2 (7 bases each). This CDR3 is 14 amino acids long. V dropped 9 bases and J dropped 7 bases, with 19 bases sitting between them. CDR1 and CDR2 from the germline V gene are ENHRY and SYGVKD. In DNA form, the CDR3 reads TGTGCCATTAAGACAGGGAGGGAGGAAAATGAGCAGTTCTTC. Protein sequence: CAIKTGREENEQFF.